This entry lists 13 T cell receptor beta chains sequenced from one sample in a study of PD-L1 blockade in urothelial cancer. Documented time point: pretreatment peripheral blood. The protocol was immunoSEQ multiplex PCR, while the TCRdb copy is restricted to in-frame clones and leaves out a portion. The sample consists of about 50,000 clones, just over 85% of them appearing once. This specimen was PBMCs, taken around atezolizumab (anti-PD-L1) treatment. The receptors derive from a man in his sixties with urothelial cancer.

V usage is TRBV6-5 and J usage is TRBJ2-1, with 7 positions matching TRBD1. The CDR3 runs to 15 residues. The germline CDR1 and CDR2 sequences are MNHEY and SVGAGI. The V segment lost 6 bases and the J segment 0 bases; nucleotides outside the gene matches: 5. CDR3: CASRPRTGSYNEQFF. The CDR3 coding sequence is TGTGCCAGCAGGCCCAGGACAGGCTCCTACAATGAGCAGTTCTTC.

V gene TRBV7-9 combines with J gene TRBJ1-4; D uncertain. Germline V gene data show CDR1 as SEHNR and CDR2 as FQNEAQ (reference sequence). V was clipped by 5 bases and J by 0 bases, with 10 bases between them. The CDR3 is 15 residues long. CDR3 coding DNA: TGTGCCAGCAGCGCCGGACTGACAACTAATGAAAAACTGTTTTTT. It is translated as CASSAGLTTNEKLFF.

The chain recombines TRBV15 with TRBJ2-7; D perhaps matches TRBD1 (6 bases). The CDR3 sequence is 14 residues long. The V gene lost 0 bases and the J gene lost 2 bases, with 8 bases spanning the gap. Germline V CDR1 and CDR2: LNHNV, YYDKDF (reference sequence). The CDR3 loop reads CATSRDQGPYEQYF. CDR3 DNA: TGTGCCACCAGCAGAGATCAGGGGCCCTACGAGCAGTACTTC.

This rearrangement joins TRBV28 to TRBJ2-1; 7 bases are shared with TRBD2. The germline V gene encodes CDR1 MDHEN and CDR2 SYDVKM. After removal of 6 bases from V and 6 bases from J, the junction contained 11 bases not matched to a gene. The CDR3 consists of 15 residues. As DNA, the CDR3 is TGTGCCAGCAGGCAAAGCGGGACGGCTCTCAATGAGCAGTTCTTC. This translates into CASRQSGTALNEQFF.

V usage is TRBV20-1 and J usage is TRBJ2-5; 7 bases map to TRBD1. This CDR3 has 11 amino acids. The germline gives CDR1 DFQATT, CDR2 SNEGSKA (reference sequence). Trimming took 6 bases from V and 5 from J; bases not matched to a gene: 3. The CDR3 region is CSALRGETQYF. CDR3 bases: TGCAGTGCCCTCAGGGGGGAGACCCAGTACTTC.

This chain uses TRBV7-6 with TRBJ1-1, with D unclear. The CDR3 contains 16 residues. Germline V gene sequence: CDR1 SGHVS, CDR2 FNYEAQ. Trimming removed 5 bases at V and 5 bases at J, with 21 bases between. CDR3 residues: CASSAMVGFMRTEAFF. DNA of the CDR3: TGTGCCAGCAGCGCAATGGTCGGGTTTATGAGGACTGAAGCTTTCTTT.

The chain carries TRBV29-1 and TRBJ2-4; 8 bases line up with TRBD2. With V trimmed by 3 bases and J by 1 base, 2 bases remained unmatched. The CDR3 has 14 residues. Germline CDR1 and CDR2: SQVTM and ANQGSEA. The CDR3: CSVETGGAKNIQYF. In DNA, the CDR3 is TGCAGCGTTGAGACGGGGGGGGCCAAAAACATTCAGTACTTC.

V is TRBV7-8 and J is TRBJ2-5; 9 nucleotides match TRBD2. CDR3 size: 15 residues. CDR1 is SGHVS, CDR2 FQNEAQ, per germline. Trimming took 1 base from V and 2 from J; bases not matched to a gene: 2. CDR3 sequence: CASSLEREEQETQYF. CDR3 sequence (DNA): TGTGCCAGCAGCTTAGAGCGGGAGGAACAAGAGACCCAGTACTTC.

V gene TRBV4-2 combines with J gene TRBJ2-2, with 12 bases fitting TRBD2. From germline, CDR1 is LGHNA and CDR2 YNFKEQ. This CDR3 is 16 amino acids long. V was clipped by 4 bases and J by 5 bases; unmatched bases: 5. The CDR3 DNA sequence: TGTGCCAGCAGCCCCGGAACTAGCGGGAGGACCGGGGAGCTGTTTTTT. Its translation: CASSPGTSGRTGELFF.

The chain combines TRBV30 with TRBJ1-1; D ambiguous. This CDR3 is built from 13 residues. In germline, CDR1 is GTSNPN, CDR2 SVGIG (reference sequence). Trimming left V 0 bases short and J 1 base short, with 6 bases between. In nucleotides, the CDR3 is TGTGCCTGGAGTGTAACCAGGAACACTGAAGCTTTCTTT. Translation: CAWSVTRNTEAFF.

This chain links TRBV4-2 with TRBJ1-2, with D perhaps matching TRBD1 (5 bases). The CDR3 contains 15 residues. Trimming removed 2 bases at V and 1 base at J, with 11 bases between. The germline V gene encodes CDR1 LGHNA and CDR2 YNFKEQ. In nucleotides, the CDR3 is TGTGCCAGCAGCCAACAGGGTATCGGTAACTATGGCTACACCTTC. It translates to CASSQQGIGNYGYTF.

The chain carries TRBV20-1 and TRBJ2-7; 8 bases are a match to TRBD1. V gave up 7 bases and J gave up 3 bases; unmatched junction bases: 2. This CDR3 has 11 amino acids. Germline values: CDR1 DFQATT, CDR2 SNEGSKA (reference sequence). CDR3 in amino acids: CSVDRGYEQYF. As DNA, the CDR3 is TGCAGTGTTGACAGGGGCTACGAGCAGTACTTC.

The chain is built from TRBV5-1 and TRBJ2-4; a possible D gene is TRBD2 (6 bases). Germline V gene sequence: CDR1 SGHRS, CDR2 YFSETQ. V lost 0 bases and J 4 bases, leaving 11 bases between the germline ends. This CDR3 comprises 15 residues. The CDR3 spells CASSLVEAGKNIQYF. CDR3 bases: TGCGCCAGCAGCTTGGTAGAGGCGGGGAAAAACATTCAGTACTTC.